This TCR beta chain was sequenced in a study of molecular identifiers for immune sequencing clone quantification. Study outcomes and limitations: Spiked Jurkat TCR RNA from one cell was reportedly detectable among under 1.2 million naive cells.

The CDR3 is made up of 16 amino acids. Trimming shortened V by 5 bases and J by 4 bases, and 19 bases separated the two germline ends. CDR1 MDHEN and CDR2 SYDVKM come from the germline V gene. Using its own MiXCR run on the PCR reads, TCRdb lists one record per CDR3 protein. Of nearly 8,500 distinct CDR3 sequences listed, under 40% were seen once; the top ten hold roughly 5%. Points on this clonotype: What it recognizes is unknown.

Sample: naive CD8+ T cells from blood, with Jurkat cell RNA spiked in. Regarding subset: FACS-sorted CD8+CD4-CCR7+CD45RA+ naive T cells. The TCR comes from a human donor in good health. Some libraries in this study had Jurkat cell RNA spiked in. The rearrangement links TRBV28 to TRBJ2-3, with D maybe TRBD2 (7 bases). The CDR3 region is CASSTGGGGAPDTQYF. As DNA, the CDR3 is TGTGCCAGCAGTACCGGTGGAGGGGGGGCCCCAGATACGCAGTATTTT. The complete variable domain, with remaining parts taken from reference TRBV28 and TRBJ2-3, reads DVKVTQSSRYLVKRTGEKVFLECVQDMDHENMFWYRQDPGLGLRLIYFSYDVKMKEKGDIPEGYSVSREKKERFSLILESASTNQTSMYLCASSTGGGGAPDTQYFGPGTRLTVL.